A selection of T cell receptor beta chains follows, all from one sample in a study of CD8 T cells in Susac syndrome. TCRdb re-called the immunoSEQ multiplex PCR reads through MiXCR, storing one row per CDR3 protein. The sample lists 100,000 to 150,000 distinct CDR3 sequences, more than 80% occurring once. Sequencing used CD8+ T cells from PBMCs. The source of these receptors is a human donor with multiple sclerosis. Both conserved end residues are part of each CDR3.

v_call | cdr3_aa
TRBV5-8 | CASSFVGTQETQYF
TRBV24-1 | CATSATGNTGELFF
TRBV11-2 | CASSPFSGGRLGNEQFF
TRBV3-1 | CASSQTGTAEAFF
TRBV28 | CASSFIVAGNTEAFF
TRBV9 | CASSVTVNTEAFF
TRBV28 | CASSHPLGDVSEETQYF
TRBV9 | CASSATSGGNTDTQYF
TRBV24-1 | CATSAGTSGTGANVLTF
TRBV11-2 | CASSLGYRQKNTEAFF
TRBV7-9 | CASSSGTGVPWGYTF
TRBV3-1 | CASSHERPFPNSPLHF
TRBV20-1 | CSARQRAGGSYNEQFF
TRBV30 | CAWSVRLDEAFF
TRBV5-1 | CASSPSHRELKGEQFF
TRBV5-1 | CASAERSVNQPQHF
TRBV11-2 | CASSLSAGKSPQYF
TRBV11-1 | CASSLYRGRGSTDTQYF
TRBV7-9 | CASSFRGYYGYTF
TRBV27 | CASSDSGRGAEQFF
TRBV19 | CASSYTGGNTEAFF
TRBV3-1 | CASSQDPAESSYNSPLHF
TRBV7-9 | CASRQTDRGDYGYTF
TRBV6-4 | CASSDGGRGSGAGDTQYF
TRBV27 | CASSLFLNTEAFF
TRBV28 | CASSQVGGLYEQYF
TRBV5-4 | CASSAPGTGVTGELFF
TRBV6-5 | CASSYSPQINEKLFF
TRBV9 | CASSPSPSGYTGELFF
TRBV7-7 | CASSLAEGNYNEQFF
TRBV27 | CASSSRPRRESSGNEQFF
TRBV9 | CASSGHRGYTF
TRBV14 | CASSQVSARGDTQYF
TRBV29-1 | CSVGRDRPYNEQFF
TRBV30 | CAWGAGGVDGYTF
TRBV9 | CASSVLNGAGETQYF
TRBV28 | CASSSPHPEQYF
TRBV27 | CASSAGTPEKLFF
TRBV7-9 | CASSLTAGELFF
TRBV7-6 | CASIKVGAQDIQYF
TRBV11-2 | CASSLVGGGNIQYF
TRBV20-1 | CSARGLAGGMGLTDTQYF
TRBV9 | CASSDFYGYTF
TRBV2 | CASSEFYTGNTEAFF
TRBV6-1 | CASTTGARTDTQYF
TRBV5-4 | CASRLDSGSRAGELFF
TRBV23-1 | CASSQSSLLVSGNTIYF
TRBV7-9 | CASSSPSGVGTEAFF
TRBV5-1 | CASSPTGQGGNQPQHF
TRBV2 | CASSDGQVYNEQFF
TRBV7-6 | CASSPGLPSTEAFF